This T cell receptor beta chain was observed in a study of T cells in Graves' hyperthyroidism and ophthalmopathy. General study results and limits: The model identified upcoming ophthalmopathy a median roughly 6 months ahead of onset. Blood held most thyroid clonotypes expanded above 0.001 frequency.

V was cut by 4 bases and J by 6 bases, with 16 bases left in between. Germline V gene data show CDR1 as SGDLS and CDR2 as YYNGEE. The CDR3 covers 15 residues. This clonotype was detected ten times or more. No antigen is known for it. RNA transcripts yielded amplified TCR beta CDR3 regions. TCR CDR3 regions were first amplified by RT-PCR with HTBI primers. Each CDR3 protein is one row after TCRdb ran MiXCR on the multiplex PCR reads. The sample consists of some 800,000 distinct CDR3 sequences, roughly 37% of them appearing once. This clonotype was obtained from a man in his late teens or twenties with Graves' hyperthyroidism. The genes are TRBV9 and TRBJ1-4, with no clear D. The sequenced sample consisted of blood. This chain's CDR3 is CASSSAEDSHEKLFF. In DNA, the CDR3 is TGTGCCAGCAGCTCCGCGGAGGATTCCCATGAAAAACTGTTTTTT.